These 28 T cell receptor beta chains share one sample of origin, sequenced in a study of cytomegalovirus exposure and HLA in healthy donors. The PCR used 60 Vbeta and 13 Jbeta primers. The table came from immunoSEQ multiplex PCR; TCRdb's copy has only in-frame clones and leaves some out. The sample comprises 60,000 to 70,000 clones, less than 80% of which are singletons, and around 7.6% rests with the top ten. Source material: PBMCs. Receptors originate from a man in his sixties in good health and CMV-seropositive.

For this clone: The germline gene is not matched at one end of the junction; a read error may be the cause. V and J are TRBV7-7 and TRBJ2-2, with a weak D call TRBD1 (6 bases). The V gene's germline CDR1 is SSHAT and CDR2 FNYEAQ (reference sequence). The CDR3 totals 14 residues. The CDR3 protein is CASSSATGTGELFF. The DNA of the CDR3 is TGTGCTAGCAGCTCAGCCACAGGGACCGGGGAGCTGTTTTTT.

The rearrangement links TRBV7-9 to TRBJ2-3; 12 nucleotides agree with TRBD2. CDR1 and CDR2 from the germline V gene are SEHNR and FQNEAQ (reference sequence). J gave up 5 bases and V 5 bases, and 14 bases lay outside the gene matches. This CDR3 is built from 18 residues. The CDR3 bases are TGTGCCAGCAGCCCGAAGCTTAGACTAGCGGGAGTGGGAGATACGCAGTATTTT. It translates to CASSPKLRLAGVGDTQYF.

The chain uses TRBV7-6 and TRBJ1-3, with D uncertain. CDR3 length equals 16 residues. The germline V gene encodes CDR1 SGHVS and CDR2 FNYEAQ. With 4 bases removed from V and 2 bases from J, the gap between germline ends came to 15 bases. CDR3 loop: CASSSILGRTGNTIYF. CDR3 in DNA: TGTGCCAGCAGCTCTATCCTAGGGAGGACTGGAAACACCATATATTTT.

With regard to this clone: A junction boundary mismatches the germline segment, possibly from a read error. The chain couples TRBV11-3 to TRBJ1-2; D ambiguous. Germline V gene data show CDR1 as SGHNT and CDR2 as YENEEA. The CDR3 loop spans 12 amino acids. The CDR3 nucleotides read TGTGCCAGCAGCACCCACTTCCAGGTGCCCTTCTTC. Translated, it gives CASSTHFQVPFF.

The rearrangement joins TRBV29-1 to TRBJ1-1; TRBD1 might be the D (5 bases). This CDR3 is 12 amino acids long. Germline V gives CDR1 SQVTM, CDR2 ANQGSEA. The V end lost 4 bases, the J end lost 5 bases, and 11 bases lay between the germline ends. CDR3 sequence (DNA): TGCAGCGTTGGGGACTTCGGGACTGAAGCTTTCTTT. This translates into CSVGDFGTEAFF. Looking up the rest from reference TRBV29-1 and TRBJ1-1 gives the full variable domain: SAVISQKPSRDICQRGTSLTIQCQVDSQVTMMFWYRQQPGQSLTLIATANQGSEATYESGFVIDKFPISRPNLTFSTLTVSNMSPEDSSIYLCSVGDFGTEAFFGQGTRLTVV.

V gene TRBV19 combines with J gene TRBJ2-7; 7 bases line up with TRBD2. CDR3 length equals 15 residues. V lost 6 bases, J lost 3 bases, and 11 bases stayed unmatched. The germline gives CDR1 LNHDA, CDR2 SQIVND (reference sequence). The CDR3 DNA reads TGTGCCAGTAGCCCGCCGGGGGGAATATTCTACGAGCAGTACTTC. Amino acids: CASSPPGGIFYEQYF.

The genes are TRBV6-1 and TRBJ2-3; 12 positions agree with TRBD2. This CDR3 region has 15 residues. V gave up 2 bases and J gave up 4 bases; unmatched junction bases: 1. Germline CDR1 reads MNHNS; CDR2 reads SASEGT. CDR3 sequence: CASSELAGGPDTQYF. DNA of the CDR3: TGTGCCAGCAGTGAACTAGCGGGGGGGCCAGATACGCAGTATTTT.

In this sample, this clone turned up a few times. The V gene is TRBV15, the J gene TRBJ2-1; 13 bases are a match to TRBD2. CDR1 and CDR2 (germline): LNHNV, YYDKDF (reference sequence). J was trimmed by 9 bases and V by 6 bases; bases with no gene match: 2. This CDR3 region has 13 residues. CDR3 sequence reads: CATSTSGGGEQFF. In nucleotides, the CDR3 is TGTGCCACCAGTACTAGCGGGGGGGGTGAGCAGTTCTTC.

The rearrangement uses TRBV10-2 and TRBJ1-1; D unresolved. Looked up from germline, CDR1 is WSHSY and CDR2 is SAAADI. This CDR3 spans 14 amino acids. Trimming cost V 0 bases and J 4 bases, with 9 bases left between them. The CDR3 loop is CASSESTAGTEAFF. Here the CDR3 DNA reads TGCGCCAGCAGTGAGTCTACAGCGGGCACTGAAGCTTTCTTT.

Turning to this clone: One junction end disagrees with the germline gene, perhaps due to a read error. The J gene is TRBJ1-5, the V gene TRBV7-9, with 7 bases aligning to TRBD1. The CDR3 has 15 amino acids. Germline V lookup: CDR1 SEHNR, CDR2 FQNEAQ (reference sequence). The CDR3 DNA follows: TGTTCCAGCAGCCGGGACAGTCATAGCAATCAGCCCCAGCATTTT. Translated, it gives CSSSRDSHSNQPQHF. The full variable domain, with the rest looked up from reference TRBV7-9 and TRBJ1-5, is DTGVSQNPRHKITKRGQNVTFRCDPISEHNRLYWYRQTLGQGPEFLTYFQNEAQLEKSRLLSDRFSAERPKGSFSTLEIQRTEQGDSAMYLCSSSRDSHSNQPQHFGDGTRLSIL.

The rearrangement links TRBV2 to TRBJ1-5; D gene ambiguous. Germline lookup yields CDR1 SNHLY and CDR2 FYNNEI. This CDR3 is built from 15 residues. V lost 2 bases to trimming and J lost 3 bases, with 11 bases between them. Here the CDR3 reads CASSERSGNNQPQHF. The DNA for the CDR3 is TGTGCCAGCAGTGAAAGGTCGGGAAACAATCAGCCCCAGCATTTT.

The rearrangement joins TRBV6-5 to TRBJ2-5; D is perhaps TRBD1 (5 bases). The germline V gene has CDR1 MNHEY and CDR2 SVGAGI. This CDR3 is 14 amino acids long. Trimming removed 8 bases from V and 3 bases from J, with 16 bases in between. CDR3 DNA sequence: TGTGCCAGCGGGGCAGGGTGGTCGAAAGAGACCCAGTACTTC. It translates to CASGAGWSKETQYF.

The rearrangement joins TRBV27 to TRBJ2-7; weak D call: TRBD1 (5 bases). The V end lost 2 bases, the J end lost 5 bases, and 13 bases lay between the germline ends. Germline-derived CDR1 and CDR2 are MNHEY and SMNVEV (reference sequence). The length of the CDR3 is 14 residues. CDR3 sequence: CASSLRRVDNEQYF. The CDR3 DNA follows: TGTGCCAGCAGTTTACGCAGGGTAGACAACGAGCAGTACTTC.

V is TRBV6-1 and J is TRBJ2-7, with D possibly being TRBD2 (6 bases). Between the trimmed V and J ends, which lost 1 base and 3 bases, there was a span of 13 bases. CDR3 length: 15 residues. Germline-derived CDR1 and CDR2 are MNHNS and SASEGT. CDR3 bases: TGTGCCAGCAGTGAAGGACCTAGCGCCAGCTACGAGCAGTACTTC. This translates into CASSEGPSASYEQYF.

The CDR3 nucleotides are TGTGCCAGCAACCTACAACAGAGAGAAAAACTGTTTTTT. Its translation is CASNLQQREKLFF. The genes are TRBV2 and TRBJ1-4; D unresolved. Trimming took off 7 bases at V and 8 bases at J, with 14 bases between the two ends. The germline CDR1 and CDR2 sequences are SNHLY and FYNNEI. This CDR3 region has 13 residues.

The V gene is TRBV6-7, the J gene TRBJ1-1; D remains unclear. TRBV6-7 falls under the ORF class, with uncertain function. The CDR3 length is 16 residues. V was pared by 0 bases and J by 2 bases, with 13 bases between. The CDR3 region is CASSYSLTCLNTEAFF. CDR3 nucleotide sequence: TGTGCCAGCAGTTACTCGCTCACTTGCTTAAACACTGAAGCTTTCTTT.

The CDR3 here is CASSQVGAELSGYTF. The DNA for the CDR3 is TGTGCCAGCAGCCAAGTAGGGGCAGAACTATCGGGCTACACCTTC. The rearrangement uses TRBV14 and TRBJ1-2; a weak D match, TRBD1 (5 bases). Germline-derived CDR1 and CDR2 are SGHDN and FVKESK. CDR3 length: 15 amino acids. V shed 1 base and J shed 8 bases, with 17 bases lying between them.

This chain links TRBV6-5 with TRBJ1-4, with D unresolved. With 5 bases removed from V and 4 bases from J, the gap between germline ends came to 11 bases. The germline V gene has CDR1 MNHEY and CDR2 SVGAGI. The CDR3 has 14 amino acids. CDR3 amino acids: CASSEGALNEKLFF. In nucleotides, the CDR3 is TGTGCCAGCAGTGAGGGCGCCCTTAATGAAAAACTGTTTTTT.

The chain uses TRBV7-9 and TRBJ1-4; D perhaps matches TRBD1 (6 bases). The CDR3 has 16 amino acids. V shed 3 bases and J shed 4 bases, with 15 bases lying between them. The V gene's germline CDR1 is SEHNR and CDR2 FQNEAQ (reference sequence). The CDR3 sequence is CASSFPGQLNNEKLFF. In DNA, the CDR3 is TGTGCCAGCAGCTTTCCCGGACAGCTCAATAATGAAAAACTGTTTTTT.

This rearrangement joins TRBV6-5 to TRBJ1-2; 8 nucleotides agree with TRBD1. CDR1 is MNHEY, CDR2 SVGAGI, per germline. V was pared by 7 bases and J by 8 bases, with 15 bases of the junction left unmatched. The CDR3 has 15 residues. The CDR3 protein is CASTPGTGYRNGYTF. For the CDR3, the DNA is TGTGCCAGCACACCCGGGACAGGCTATCGGAACGGCTACACCTTC.

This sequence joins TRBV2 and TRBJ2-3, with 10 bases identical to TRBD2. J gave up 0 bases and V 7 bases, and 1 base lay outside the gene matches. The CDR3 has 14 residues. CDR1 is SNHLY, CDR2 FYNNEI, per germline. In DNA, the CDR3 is TGTGCCAGCAAGACTAGCGGGAGCACAGATACGCAGTATTTT. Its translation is CASKTSGSTDTQYF.

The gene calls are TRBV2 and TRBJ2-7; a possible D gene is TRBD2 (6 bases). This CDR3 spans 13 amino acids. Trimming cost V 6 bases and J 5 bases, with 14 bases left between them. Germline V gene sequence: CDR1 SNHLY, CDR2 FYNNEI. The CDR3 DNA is TGTGCCAGCAGCTTAACTAGCATGGACGAGCAGTACTTC. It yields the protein CASSLTSMDEQYF.

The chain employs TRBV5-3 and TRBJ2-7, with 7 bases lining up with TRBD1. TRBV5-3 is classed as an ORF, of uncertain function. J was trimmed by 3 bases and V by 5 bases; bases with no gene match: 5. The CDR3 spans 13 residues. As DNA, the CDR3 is TGTGCCAGAAGTTGGGACAGACACTACGAGCAGTACTTC. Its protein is CARSWDRHYEQYF.

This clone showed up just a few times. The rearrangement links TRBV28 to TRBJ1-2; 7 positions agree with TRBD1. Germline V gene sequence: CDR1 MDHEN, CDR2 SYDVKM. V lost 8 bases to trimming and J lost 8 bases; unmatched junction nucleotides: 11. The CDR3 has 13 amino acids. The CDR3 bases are TGTGCCAGCCTTCAGCAGGGGGAGAAAGGCTACACCTTC. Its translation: CASLQQGEKGYTF.

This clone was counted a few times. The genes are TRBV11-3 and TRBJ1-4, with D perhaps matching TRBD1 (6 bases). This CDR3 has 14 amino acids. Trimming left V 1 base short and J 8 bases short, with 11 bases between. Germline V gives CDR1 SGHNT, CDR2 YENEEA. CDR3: CASSLGQEMEKLFF. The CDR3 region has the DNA TGTGCCAGCAGCTTAGGACAGGAGATGGAAAAACTGTTTTTT. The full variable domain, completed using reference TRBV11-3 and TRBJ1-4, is EAGVVQSPRYKIIEKKQPVAFWCNPISGHNTLYWYLQNLGQGPELLIRYENEEAVDDSQLPKDRFSAERLKGVDSTLKIQPAELGDSAVYLCASSLGQEMEKLFFGSGTQLSVL.

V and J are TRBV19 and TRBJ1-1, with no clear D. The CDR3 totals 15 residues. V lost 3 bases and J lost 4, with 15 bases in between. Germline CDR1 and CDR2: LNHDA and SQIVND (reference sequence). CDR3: CASSINGMRLTEAFF. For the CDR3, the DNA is TGTGCCAGTAGTATTAATGGTATGAGGCTCACTGAAGCTTTCTTT.

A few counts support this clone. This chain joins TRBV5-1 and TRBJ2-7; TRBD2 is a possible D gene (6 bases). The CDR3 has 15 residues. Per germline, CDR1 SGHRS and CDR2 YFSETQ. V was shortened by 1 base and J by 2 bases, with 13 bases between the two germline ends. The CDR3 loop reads CASSLYPSDAYEQYF. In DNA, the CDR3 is TGCGCCAGCAGCTTGTATCCTAGCGACGCCTACGAGCAGTACTTC.

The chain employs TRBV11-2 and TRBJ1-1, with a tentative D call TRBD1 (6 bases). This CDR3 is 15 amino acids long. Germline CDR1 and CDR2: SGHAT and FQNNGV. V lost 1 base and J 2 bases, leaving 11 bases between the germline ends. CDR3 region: CASSLAQGFNTEAFF. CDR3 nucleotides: TGTGCCAGCAGCTTAGCGCAGGGGTTCAACACTGAAGCTTTCTTT. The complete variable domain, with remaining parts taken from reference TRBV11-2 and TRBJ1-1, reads EAGVAQSPRYKIIEKRQSVAFWCNPISGHATLYWYQQILGQGPKLLIQFQNNGVVDDSQLPKDRFSAERLKGVDSTLKIQPAKLEDSAVYLCASSLAQGFNTEAFFGQGTRLTVV.